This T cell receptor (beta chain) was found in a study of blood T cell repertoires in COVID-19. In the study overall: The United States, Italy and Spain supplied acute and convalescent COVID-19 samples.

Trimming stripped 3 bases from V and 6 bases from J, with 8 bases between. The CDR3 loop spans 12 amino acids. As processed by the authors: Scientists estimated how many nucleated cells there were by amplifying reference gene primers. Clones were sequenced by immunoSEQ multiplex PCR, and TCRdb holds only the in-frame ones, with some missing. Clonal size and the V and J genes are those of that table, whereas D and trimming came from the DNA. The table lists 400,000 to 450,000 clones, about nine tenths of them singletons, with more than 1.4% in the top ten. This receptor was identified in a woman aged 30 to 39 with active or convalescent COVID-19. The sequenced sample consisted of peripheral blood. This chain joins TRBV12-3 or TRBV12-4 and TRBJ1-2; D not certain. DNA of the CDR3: TGTGCCAGCAGTTTTTGGGAGAATGGCTACACCTTC. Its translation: CASSFWENGYTF.